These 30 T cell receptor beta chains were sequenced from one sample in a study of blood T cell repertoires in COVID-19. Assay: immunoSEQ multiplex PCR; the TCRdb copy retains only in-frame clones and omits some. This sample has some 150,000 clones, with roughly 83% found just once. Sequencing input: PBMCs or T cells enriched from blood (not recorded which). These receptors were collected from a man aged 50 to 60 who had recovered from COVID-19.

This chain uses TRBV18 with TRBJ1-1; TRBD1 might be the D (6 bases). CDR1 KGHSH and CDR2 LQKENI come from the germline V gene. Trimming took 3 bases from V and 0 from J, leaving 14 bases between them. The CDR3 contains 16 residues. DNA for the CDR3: TGTGCCAGCTCACCGAGAGGACAGTCCATGAACACTGAAGCTTTCTTT. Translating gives CASSPRGQSMNTEAFF. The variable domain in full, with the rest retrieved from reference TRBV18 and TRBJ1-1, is NAGVMQNPRHLVRRRGQEARLRCSPMKGHSHVYWYRQLPEEGLKFMVYLQKENIIDESGMPKERFSAEFPKEGPSILRIQQVVRGDSAAYFCASSPRGQSMNTEAFFGQGTRLTVV.

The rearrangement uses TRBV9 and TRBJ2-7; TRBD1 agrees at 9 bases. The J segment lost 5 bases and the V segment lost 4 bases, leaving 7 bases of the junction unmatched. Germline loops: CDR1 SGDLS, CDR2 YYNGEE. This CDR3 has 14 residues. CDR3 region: CASSNRDRDDEQYF. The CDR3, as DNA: TGTGCCAGCAGCAACCGGGACAGGGACGACGAGCAGTACTTC.

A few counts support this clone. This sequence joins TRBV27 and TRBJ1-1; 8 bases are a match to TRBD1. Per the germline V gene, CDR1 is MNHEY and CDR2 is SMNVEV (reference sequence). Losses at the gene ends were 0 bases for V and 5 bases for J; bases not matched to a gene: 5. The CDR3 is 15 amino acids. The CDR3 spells CASSLSGTGSTEAFF. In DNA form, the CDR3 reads TGTGCCAGCAGTTTATCCGGGACAGGCTCTACTGAAGCTTTCTTT.

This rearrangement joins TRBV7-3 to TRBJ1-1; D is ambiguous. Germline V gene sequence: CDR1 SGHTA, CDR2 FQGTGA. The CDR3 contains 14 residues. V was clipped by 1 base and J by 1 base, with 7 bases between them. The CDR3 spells CASSLKSANTEAFF. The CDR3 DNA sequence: TGTGCCAGCAGCTTAAAGAGCGCGAACACTGAAGCTTTCTTT.

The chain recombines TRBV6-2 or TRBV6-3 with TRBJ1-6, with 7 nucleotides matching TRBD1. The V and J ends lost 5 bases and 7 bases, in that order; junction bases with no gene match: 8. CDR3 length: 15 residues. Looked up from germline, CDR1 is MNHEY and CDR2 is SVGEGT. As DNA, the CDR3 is TGTGCCAGCAGTATGATGACAGGGAAAAATTCACCCCTCCACTTT. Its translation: CASSMMTGKNSPLHF.

This CDR3 is CAWDNSYNSPLHF. CDR3 nucleotides: TGTGCCTGGGACAACTCCTATAATTCACCCCTCCACTTT. The chain has TRBV30 and TRBJ1-6; no reliable D call. With 5 bases removed from V and 0 bases from J, the gap between germline ends came to 5 bases. The CDR3 extends over 13 amino acids. Germline CDR1 GTSNPN, CDR2 SVGIG (reference sequence).

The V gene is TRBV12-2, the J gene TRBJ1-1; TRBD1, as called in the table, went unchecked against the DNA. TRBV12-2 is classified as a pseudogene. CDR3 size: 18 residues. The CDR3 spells CASRLARKAGGWNTEAFF. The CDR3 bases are TGTGCAAGTCGCTTAGCCCGAAAAGCAGGGGGGTGGAACACTGAAGCTTTCTTT.

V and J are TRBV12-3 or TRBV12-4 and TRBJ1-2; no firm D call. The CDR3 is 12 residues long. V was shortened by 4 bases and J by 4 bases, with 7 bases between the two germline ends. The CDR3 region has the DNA TGTGCCAGCAGTTCCCCCGTCTATGGCTACACCTTC. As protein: CASSSPVYGYTF.

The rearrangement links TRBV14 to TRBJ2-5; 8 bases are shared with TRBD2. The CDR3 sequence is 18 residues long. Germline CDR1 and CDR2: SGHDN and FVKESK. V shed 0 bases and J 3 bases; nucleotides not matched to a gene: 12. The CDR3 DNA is TGTGCCAGCAGCCAAGATCTTACGGGGGGGACTTCCAAAGAGACCCAGTACTTC. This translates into CASSQDLTGGTSKETQYF.

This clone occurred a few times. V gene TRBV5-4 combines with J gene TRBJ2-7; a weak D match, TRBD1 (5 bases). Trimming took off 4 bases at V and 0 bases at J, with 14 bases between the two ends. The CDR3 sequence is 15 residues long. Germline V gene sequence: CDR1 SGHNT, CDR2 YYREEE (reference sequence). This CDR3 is CASSVDRVSSYEQYF. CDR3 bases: TGTGCCAGCAGCGTAGACAGAGTGAGCTCCTACGAGCAGTACTTC.

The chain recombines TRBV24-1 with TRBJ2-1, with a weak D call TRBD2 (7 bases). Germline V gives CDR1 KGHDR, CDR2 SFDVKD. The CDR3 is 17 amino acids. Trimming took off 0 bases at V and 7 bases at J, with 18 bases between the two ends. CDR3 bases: TGTGCCACCAGTGATTTGCGGGGAGGGGGAGGGCGGAATGAGCAGTTCTTC. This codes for CATSDLRGGGGRNEQFF.

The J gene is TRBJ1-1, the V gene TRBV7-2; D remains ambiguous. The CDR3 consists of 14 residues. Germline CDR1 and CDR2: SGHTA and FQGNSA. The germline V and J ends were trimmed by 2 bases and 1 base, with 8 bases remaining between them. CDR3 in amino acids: CASSLSVSNTEAFF. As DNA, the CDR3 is TGTGCCAGCAGCTTATCTGTATCGAACACTGAAGCTTTCTTT. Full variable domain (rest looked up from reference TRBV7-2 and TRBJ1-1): GAGVSQSPSNKVTEKGKDVELRCDPISGHTALYWYRQSLGQGLEFLIYFQGNSAPDKSGLPSDRFSAERTGGSVSTLTIQRTQQEDSAVYLCASSLSVSNTEAFFGQGTRLTVV.

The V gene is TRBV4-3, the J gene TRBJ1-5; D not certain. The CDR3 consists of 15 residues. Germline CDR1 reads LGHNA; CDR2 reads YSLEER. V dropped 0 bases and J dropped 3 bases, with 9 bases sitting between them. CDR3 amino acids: CASSQDWQSNQPQHF. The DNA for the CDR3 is TGCGCCAGCAGCCAAGATTGGCAGTCCAATCAGCCCCAGCATTTT.

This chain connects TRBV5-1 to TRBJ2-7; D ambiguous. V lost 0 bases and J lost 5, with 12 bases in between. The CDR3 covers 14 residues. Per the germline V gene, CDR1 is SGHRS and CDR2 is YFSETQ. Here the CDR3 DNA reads TGCGCCAGCAGCTTGGCCCTCGGGTCCCACGAGCAGTACTTC. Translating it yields CASSLALGSHEQYF.

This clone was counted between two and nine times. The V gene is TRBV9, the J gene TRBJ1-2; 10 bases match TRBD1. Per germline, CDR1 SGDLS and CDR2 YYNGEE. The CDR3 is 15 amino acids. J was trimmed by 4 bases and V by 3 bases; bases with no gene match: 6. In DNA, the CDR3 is TGTGCCAGCAGCGGGGACAGGGGTGGTATCTATGGCTACACCTTC. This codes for CASSGDRGGIYGYTF.

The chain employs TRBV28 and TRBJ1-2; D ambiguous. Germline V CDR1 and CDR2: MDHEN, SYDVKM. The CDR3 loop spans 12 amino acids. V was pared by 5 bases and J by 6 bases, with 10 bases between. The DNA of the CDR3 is TGTGCCAGCAGTGGGCTATTGAATGGCTACACCTTC. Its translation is CASSGLLNGYTF.

Here the CDR3 DNA reads TGTGCCAGCAGGGAACAGGGGGCGCAAAGGAATGGCTACACCTTC. Amino acid sequence: CASREQGAQRNGYTF. The chain employs TRBV2 and TRBJ1-2; 9 bases are shared with TRBD1. The trim removed 6 bases at V and 6 bases at J, leaving 11 bases unmatched. Germline CDR1 reads SNHLY; CDR2 reads FYNNEI. This CDR3 has 15 amino acids. Full variable domain (outside the CDR3, taken from reference TRBV2 and TRBJ1-2): EPEVTQTPSHQVTQMGQEVILRCVPISNHLYFYWYRQILGQKVEFLVSFYNNEISEKSEIFDDQFSVERPDGSNFTLKIRSTKLEDSAMYFCASREQGAQRNGYTFGSGTRLTVV.

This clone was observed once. DNA of the CDR3: TGTGCCGGGGGGACAGGGCAGCGTCAGCCCCAGCATTTT. As protein: CAGGTGQRQPQHF. V usage is TRBV2 and J usage is TRBJ1-5; TRBD1 aligns across 9 bases. Germline CDR1 is SNHLY and CDR2 is FYNNEI. This CDR3 is 13 amino acids long. V was pared by 11 bases and J by 6 bases, with 8 bases of the junction left unmatched.

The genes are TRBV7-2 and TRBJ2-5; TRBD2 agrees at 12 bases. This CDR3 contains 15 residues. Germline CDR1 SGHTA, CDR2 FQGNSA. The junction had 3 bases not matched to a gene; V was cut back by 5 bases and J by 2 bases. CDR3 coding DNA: TGTGCCAGCAGCCCTGGGACTAGCGGGCAAGAGACCCAGTACTTC. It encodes CASSPGTSGQETQYF.

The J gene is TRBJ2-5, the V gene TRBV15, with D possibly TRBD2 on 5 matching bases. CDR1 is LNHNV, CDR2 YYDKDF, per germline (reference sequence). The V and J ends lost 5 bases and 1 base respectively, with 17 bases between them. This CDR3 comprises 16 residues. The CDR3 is CATSPRRAEAQETQYF. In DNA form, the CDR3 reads TGTGCCACCAGCCCTCGCCGGGCGGAGGCCCAAGAGACCCAGTACTTC.

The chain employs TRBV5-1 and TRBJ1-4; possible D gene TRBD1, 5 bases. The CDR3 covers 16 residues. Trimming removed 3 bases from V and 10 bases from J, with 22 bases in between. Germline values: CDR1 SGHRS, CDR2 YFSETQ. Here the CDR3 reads CASSWSPGNTVRKLFF. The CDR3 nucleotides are TGCGCCAGCAGCTGGAGTCCAGGGAATACGGTTCGAAAACTGTTTTTT.

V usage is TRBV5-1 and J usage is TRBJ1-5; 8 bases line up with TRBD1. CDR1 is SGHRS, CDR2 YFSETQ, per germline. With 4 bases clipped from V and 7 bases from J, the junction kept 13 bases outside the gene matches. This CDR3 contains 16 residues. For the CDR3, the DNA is TGCGCCAGCAGCCCCCTGGGACAGGAATACGGGCAGCCCCAGCATTTT. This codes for CASSPLGQEYGQPQHF. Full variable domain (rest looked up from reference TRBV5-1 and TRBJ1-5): KAGVTQTPRYLIKTRGQQVTLSCSPISGHRSVSWYQQTPGQGLQFLFEYFSETQRNKGNFPGRFSGRQFSNSRSEMNVSTLELGDSALYLCASSPLGQEYGQPQHFGDGTRLSIL.

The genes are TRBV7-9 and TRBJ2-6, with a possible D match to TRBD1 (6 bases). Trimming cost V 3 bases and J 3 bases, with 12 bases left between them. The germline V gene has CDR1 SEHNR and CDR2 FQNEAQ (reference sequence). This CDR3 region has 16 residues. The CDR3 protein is CASSLPGEGGANVLTF. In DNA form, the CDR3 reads TGTGCCAGCAGCTTGCCAGGGGAAGGTGGGGCCAACGTCCTGACTTTC.

The CDR3 region has the DNA TGTGCCAGCAGTTCGAACAGGGTACCTGGGGCCAACGTCCTGACTTTC. This gives the protein CASSSNRVPGANVLTF. The gene calls are TRBV6-6 and TRBJ2-6; D may be TRBD1 (6 bases). CDR1 is MNHNY, CDR2 SVGAGI, per germline (reference sequence). CDR3 length: 16 amino acids. Trimming removed 4 bases at V and 2 bases at J, with 12 bases between.

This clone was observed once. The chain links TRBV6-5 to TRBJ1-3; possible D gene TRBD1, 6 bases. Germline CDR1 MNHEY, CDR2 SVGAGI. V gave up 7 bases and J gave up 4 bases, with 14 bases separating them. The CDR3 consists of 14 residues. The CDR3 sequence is CASTHGGLGNTIYF. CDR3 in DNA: TGTGCCAGCACCCACGGGGGGCTAGGAAACACCATATATTTT.

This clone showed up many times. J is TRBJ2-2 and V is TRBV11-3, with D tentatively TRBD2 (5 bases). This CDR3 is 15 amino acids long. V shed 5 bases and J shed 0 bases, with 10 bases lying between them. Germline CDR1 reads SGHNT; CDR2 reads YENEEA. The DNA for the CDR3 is TGTGCCAGCAGCACCTCCGGGACGAACACCGGGGAGCTGTTTTTT. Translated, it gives CASSTSGTNTGELFF.

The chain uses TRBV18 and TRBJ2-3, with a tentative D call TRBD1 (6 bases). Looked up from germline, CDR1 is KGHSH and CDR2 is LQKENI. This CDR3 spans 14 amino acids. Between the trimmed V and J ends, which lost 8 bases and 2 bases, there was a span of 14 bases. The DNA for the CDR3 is TGTGCCAGCACAACAGGGTTGAACACAGATACGCAGTATTTT. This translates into CASTTGLNTDTQYF.

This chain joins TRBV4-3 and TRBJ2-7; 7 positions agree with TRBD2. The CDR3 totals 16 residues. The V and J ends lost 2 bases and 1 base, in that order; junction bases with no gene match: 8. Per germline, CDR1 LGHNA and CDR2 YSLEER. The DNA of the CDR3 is TGCGCCAGCAGCCAATTTTGGCAGGGAGGGTCCTACGAGCAGTACTTC. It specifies CASSQFWQGGSYEQYF.

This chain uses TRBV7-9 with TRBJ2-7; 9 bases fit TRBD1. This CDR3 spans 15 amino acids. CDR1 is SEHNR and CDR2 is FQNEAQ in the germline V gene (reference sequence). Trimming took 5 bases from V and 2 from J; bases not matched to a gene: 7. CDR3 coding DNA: TGTGCCAGCAGCCGTTCCGGGACAGGGACCTACGAGCAGTACTTC. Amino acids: CASSRSGTGTYEQYF.

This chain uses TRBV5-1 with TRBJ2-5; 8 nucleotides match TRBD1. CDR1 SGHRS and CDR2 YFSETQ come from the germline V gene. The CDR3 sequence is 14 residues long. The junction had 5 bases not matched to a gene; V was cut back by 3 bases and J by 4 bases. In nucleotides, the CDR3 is TGCGCCAGCAGCTGGCAGGGGGCTGGAGAGACCCAGTACTTC. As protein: CASSWQGAGETQYF.